This TCR beta chain was identified during a study of cytomegalovirus exposure and HLA in healthy donors. Study conclusions and caveats: Apparent HLA restriction characterized most CMV-associated TCR beta chains in a later analysis.

J was trimmed by 7 bases and V by 1 base; bases with no gene match: 9. Looked up from germline, CDR1 is LGHNA and CDR2 is YNFKEQ. The CDR3 extends over 16 amino acids. Of note for this clone: The antigen remains unidentified.

Primers for the PCR totalled 60 Vbeta and 13 Jbeta. Original analysis: It was a later analysis that counted around 85 million unique TCR beta chains, of which some 12 million were shared. Libraries were prepared by immunoSEQ multiplex PCR; TCRdb keeps only in-frame clonotypes and omits some of them. From that table come the V and J calls and clone size; the DNA was used to work out D and trimming. The sample has around 140,000 clones, approximately 77% seen once. The chain employs TRBV4-2 and TRBJ2-1, with 8 bases lining up with TRBD1. The clonotype comes from a woman between 40 and 55 years old in good health and CMV-seronegative. Sequenced sample: PBMCs. The CDR3 DNA sequence: TGTGCCAGCAGCCAAGGGGACAGGTTCGGGGATAATGAGCAGTTCTTC. Amino acids: CASSQGDRFGDNEQFF.